The clone carrying this T cell receptor beta chain was recorded once. Synthesis of TCR beta cDNA was carried out from 450 to 650 ng total RNA with a constant-region primer. Library construction for TCR beta comprised three nested multiplex PCR rounds performed with slightly modified ARM-PCR. The first two PCR rounds, approximately 10 cycles each, used TRBV1-TRBV30 forward primers and a C-beta reverse primer. TCRdb reanalysed the multiplex PCR reads using MiXCR and keeps one entry per CDR3 protein. The table lists more than 95,000 distinct CDR3 sequences, about four fifths of them singletons. The CDR3 contains 12 residues. Germline CDR1 and CDR2: SQVTM and ANQGSEA. This sample is drawn from a study of tumor-infiltrating lymphocytes in primary liver carcinoma. Bulk tissue was left unsorted, and RNA and DNA were co-extracted from 20-30 mg of it.

This receptor was identified in a middle-aged man with primary liver carcinoma and hepatitis B virus infection. This chain uses TRBV29-1 with TRBJ2-5, with a weak D call TRBD2 (5 bases). Sample: liver tumor tissue from sampling region 3. The subset here: tumor region T3, left-lateral pole. The chain's CDR3 is CSTRDQRETQYF. The CDR3 DNA reads TGCAGTACTAGAGATCAGCGAGAGACCCAGTACTTC. The full variable domain, rest sourced from reference TRBV29-1 and TRBJ2-5, is SAVISQKPSRDICQRGTSLTIQCQVDSQVTMMFWYRQQPGQSLTLIATANQGSEATYESGFVIDKFPISRPNLTFSTLTVSNMSPEDSSIYLCSTRDQRETQYFGPGTRLLVL.